This T cell receptor beta chain was obtained from a study of OX40 agonist ivuxolimab in advanced cancers. Study-wide context: The group had a mean age of about 60 years, ranged from roughly 20 to 80, and was 80% to 90% male. Findings of the study overall: Among the least clonally expanded were partial responders at 0.1-3.0 mg/kg. The CD4+ and CD8+ T cells in the blood had expanded clonally by week 6 at 0.1 to 3.0 mg/kg.

V trimming: 5 bases; J trimming: 1 base; junction bases outside the gene matches: 7. The CDR3 runs to 16 residues. Germline V gene sequence: CDR1 SGHDN, CDR2 FVKESK. Comments on this clone: Its antigen is currently unknown.

The cohort excluded patients with autoimmune disease history or systemic immunosuppression. Here immunoSEQ multiplex PCR was the method, and the copy in TCRdb shows in-frame clones only, minus some. Of around 50,000 clones in the sample, roughly 90% were seen once. The source was CD4+ or CD8+ T cells sorted from blood, collected in a trial of the OX40 agonist ivuxolimab. This TCR was sampled from an adult with an advanced solid tumor such as melanoma, head and neck, liver or kidney cancer. The chain couples TRBV14 to TRBJ2-7; 11 nucleotides agree with TRBD1. The CDR3 here is CASSSWTGGSSYEQYF. DNA of the CDR3: TGTGCCAGCAGCTCATGGACAGGGGGCAGTTCCTACGAGCAGTACTTC.